This T cell receptor beta chain was found in a study of STAT5B mutations in CD4+ large granular lymphocyte leukemia. Produced via immunoSEQ multiplex PCR; TCRdb's table is partial and in-frame only. The repertoire holds 25,000 to 35,000 clones, with approximately 74% as singletons. Germline trimming cut 0 bases from V and 6 bases from J; bases unmatched to any gene: 7. The CDR3 is 15 amino acids. Per the germline V gene, CDR1 is SQVTM and CDR2 is ANQGSEA. The sequencing sample was made of CD4+ T cells from blood buffy coats. V and J are TRBV29-1 and TRBJ2-1; 8 bases fit TRBD1. The clonotype comes from a human donor in good health. The CDR3 loop reads CSVEELGQASNEQFF. The CDR3, as DNA: TGCAGCGTTGAAGAATTGGGACAGGCATCCAATGAGCAGTTCTTC.